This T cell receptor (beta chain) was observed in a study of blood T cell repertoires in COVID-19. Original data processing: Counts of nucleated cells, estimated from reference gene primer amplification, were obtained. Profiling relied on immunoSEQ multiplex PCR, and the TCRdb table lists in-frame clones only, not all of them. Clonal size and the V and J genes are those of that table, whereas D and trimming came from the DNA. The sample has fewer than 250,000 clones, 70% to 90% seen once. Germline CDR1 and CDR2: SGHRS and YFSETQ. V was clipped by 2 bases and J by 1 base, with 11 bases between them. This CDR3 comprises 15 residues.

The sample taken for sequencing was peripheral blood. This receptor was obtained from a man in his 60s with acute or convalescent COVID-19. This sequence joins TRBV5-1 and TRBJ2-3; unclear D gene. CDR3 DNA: TGCGCCAGCAGCTTTGGCGGTTCCGGCACAGATACGCAGTATTTT. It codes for CASSFGGSGTDTQYF. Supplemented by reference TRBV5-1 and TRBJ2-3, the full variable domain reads KAGVTQTPRYLIKTRGQQVTLSCSPISGHRSVSWYQQTPGQGLQFLFEYFSETQRNKGNFPGRFSGRQFSNSRSEMNVSTLELGDSALYLCASSFGGSGTDTQYFGPGTRLTVL.